This T cell receptor (beta chain) stems from a study of T-cell reconstitution after alpha-beta-depleted transplantation in children. Germline V gives CDR1 SGHVS, CDR2 FNYEAQ. The CDR3 consists of 15 residues. V dropped 4 bases and J dropped 2; count of bases not matched to a gene: 8. The authors prepared the TCRbeta library with unique molecular identifiers. TCRdb redid the calling of the PCR reads with MiXCR, one entry per CDR3 protein. The top ten hold 2% to 2.5% of the sample, which has some 600,000 distinct CDR3 sequences, under 15% seen once. The input for sequencing was PBMCs, mostly from graft donor cells, taken 360 days after TCRalphabeta/CD19-depleted stem cell transplant. This chain connects TRBV7-6 to TRBJ2-7; 7 bases map to TRBD2. This sequence was found in a male patient aged 10-17 years who had a stem cell transplant for acute myeloid leukemia, so the T cells may come from the graft donor. CDR3 bases: TGTGCCAGCAGCTGTAGGACTAGGAAAACCTACGAGCAGTACTTC. Protein sequence: CASSCRTRKTYEQYF.